The 3 T cell receptor beta chains in this list originate from one sample, sequenced in a study of cytomegalovirus exposure and HLA in healthy donors (dated by TCRdb to about 2017). Receptor libraries were prepared by the immunoSEQ multiplex PCR assay. For the multiplex PCR, a mixture combining 60 forward primers for TCR Vbeta segments and 13 reverse primers for TCR Jbeta segments was used. TCRdb re-hosts the immuneACCESS table, in-frame sequences only. Its copies lack some clones; in the studies checked, an unresolved V gene accounts for under half of them, and the cause for the rest is not known. The sample table records under 200,000 clones. 5.5% to 7.5% of the sample is taken by the ten largest. Sequencing was performed on PBMCs. These receptors originate from a man aged 30 to 39 in good health and CMV-seronegative.

The chain has TRBV6-1 and TRBJ1-1; maybe TRBD1 (6 bases). The CDR3 has 11 amino acids. Deletions cut 6 bases from V and 5 bases from J, with 7 bases between. Germline CDR1 is MNHNS and CDR2 is SASEGT. The CDR3 protein is CASRTGTEAFF. The CDR3 coding sequence is TGTGCCAGCAGAACAGGGACTGAAGCTTTCTTT.

Note on this clone: In the same sample, other DNA sequences code for this CDR3. The chain joins TRBV19 to TRBJ1-5; TRBD1 matches 10 bases. The CDR3 contains 15 residues. The germline V gene has CDR1 LNHDA and CDR2 SQIVND (reference sequence). Unmatched junction bases numbered 9, after V lost 4 bases and J lost 9 bases. CDR3 region: CASSSGQGDFVPQHF. The CDR3 nucleotides are TGTGCCAGTAGTAGCGGACAGGGGGATTTCGTGCCCCAGCATTTT.

The chain joins TRBV7-2 to TRBJ1-5; 8 bases align to TRBD1. CDR3 size: 15 residues. J was trimmed by 3 bases and V by 1 base; bases with no gene match: 2. From germline, CDR1 is SGHTA and CDR2 FQGNSA. CDR3 coding DNA: TGTGCCAGCAGCTTAGTACAGGGGGACAATCAGCCCCAGCATTTT. Its protein product is CASSLVQGDNQPQHF.